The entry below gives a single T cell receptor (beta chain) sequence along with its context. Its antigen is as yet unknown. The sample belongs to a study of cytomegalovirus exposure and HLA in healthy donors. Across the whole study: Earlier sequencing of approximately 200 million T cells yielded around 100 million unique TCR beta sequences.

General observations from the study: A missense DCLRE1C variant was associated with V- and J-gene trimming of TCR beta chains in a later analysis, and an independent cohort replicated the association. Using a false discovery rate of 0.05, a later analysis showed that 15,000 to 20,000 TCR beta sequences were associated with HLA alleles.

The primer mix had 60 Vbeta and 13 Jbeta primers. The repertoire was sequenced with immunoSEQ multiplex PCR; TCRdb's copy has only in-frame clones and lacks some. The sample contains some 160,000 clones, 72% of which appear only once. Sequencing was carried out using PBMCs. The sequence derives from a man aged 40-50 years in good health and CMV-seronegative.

The CDR3: CASSITTVNTEAFF. CDR3 nucleotides: TGTGCCAGTAGTATAACGACAGTGAACACTGAAGCTTTCTTT. This chain uses TRBV19 with TRBJ1-1; weak D call: TRBD1 (5 bases). V gave up 2 bases and J gave up 0 bases, with 7 bases separating them. Germline V gives CDR1 LNHDA, CDR2 SQIVND (reference sequence). This CDR3 is built from 14 residues.